The rows below give T cell receptor beta chains drawn from one sample of a study of metastatic and nonmetastatic thyroid tumors. TCRdb re-called the PCR reads with MiXCR. This sample has approximately 35,000 clones; about 20% occur once, and the top ten carry approximately 3%. Specimen: tumor tissue. Receptor source: a male donor with papillary thyroid cancer or a benign thyroid nodule (not recorded which). Some clones in this sample may be carry-over from other donors' samples. The CDR3 runs from the conserved cysteine through the conserved F or W. The order of the fields is clone size, CDR3 length, J gene, V gene, CDR3 protein. Only some rows state a clone size, as once, few, many or a class for expanded clones.

>many|11|TRBJ2-7|TRBV2
CASRETYEQYF
>medium-sized|14|TRBJ2-7|TRBV20-1
CSARPREIAHEQYF
>many|16|TRBJ2-1|TRBV20-1
CSARDLLTSGHNEQFF
>-|12|TRBJ1-2|TRBV28
CASIGARYGYTF
>-|13|TRBJ2-7|TRBV13
CASGSRGLSEQYF
>many|16|TRBJ2-6|TRBV4-3
CASSQATGPGANVLTF
>-|15|TRBJ1-3|TRBV5-1
CASSLGLGPGNTIYF
>-|14|TRBJ2-7|TRBV20-1
CSASKGEGFLEQYF
>many|11|TRBJ2-5|TRBV20-1
CSARPSSGQYF
>many|16|TRBJ1-5|TRBV20-1
CSASAGQGFVNQPQHF
>-|13|TRBJ1-2|TRBV5-1
CASRRSGTGDYTF
>few|11|TRBJ1-1|TRBV28
CASSNGRTAFF
>-|16|TRBJ1-5|TRBV6-1
CASTIRDREGYQHQHF
>-|15|TRBJ1-4|TRBV20-1
CSARDIQGANEKLFF